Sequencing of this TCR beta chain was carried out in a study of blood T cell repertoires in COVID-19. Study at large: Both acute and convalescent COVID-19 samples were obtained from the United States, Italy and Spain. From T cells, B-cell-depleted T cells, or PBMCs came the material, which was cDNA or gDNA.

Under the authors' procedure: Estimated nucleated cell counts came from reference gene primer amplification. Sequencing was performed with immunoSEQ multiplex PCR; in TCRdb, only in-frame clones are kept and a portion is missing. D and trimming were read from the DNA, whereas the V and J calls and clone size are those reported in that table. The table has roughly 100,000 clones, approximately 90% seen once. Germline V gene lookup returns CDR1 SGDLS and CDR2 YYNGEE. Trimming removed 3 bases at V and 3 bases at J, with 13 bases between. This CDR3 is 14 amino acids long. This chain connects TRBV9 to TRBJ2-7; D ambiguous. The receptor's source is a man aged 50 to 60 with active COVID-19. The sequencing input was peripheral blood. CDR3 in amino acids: CASSEKQFNYEQYF. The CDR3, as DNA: TGTGCCAGCAGCGAGAAACAGTTCAACTACGAGCAGTACTTC.